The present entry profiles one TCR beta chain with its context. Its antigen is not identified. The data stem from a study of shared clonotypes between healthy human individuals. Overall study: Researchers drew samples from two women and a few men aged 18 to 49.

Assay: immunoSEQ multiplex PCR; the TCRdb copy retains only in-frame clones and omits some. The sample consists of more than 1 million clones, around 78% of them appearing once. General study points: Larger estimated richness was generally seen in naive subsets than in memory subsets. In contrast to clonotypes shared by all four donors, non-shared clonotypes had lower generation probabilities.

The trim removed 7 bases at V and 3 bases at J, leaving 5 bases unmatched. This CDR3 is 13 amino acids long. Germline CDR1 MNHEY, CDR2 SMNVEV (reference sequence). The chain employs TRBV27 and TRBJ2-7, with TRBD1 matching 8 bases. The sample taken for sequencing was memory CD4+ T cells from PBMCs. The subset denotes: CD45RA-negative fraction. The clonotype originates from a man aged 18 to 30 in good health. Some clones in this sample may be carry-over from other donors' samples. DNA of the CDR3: TGTGCCAGCAAAACGACAGGGGTCTACGAGCAGTACTTC. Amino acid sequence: CASKTTGVYEQYF.